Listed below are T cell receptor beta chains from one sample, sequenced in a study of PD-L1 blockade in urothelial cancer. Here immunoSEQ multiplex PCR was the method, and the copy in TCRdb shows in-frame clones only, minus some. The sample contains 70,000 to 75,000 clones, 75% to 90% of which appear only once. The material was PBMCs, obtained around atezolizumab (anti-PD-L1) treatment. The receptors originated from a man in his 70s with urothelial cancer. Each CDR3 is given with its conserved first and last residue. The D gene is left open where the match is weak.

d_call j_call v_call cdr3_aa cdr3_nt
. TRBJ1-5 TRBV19 CASSASSNQPQHF TGTGCCAGTAGTGCCAGTAGCAATCAGCCCCAGCATTTT
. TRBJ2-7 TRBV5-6 CASSLTGRVNYEQYF TGTGCCAGCAGCTTAACGGGCAGGGTAAACTACGAGCAGTACTTC
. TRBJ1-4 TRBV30 CAWSVGVGTPTNEKLFF TGTGCCTGGAGTGTAGGTGTTGGGACTCCAACTAATGAAAAACTGTTTTTT
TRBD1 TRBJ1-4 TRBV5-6 CASSLAGAGGKLFF TGTGCCAGCAGCTTGGCAGGGGCAGGGGGAAAACTGTTTTTT
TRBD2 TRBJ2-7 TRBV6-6 CASSQLAGAYEQYF TGTGCCAGCAGTCAACTAGCGGGAGCCTACGAGCAGTACTTC
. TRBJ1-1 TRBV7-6 CASGGNWTEAFF TGTGCCAGCGGGGGGAATTGGACTGAAGCTTTCTTT
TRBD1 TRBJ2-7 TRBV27 CASSLKGQGLYEQYF TGTGCCAGCAGTCTCAAGGGACAGGGGCTCTACGAGCAGTACTTC
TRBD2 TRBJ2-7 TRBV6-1 CASRGGLAGGHEQYF TGTGCCAGCAGGGGGGGACTAGCGGGAGGTCACGAGCAGTACTTC
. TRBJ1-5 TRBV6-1 CASSQGQSLNQPQHF TGTGCCAGCAGTCAGGGGCAGAGCCTTAATCAGCCCCAGCATTTT
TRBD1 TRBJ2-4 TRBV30 CAWMLCWDRDPLAKNIQYF TGTGCCTGGATGCTGTGTTGGGACAGGGACCCTCTAGCCAAAAACATTCAGTACTTC
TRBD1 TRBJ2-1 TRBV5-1 CASSLGGTGNNEQFF TGCGCCAGCAGCTTGGGCGGGACAGGTAACAATGAGCAGTTCTTC
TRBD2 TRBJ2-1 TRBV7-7 CASSLGGLAGGEQFF TGTGCCAGCAGCTTAGGTGGACTAGCGGGAGGTGAGCAGTTCTTC
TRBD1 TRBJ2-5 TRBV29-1 CSVITGAWYQYF TGCAGCGTGATCACAGGGGCATGGTACCAGTACTTC
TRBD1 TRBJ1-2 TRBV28 CASSVDQGVYGYTF TGTGCCAGCAGTGTGGACCAGGGGGTCTATGGCTACACCTTC
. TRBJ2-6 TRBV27 CASSFGRASGANVLTF TGTGCCAGCAGTTTCGGGCGGGCGTCTGGGGCCAACGTCCTGACTTTC
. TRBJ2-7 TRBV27 CASSLKAGLAYEQYF TGTGCCAGCAGTTTAAAGGCAGGACTTGCCTACGAGCAGTACTTC
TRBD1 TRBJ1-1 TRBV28 CASSLPGTGNTEAFF TGTGCCAGCAGCCTCCCCGGGACAGGGAACACTGAAGCTTTCTTT
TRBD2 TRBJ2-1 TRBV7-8 CASSRSGRGSYNEQFF TGTGCCAGCAGTCGGAGCGGGAGAGGCTCCTACAATGAGCAGTTCTTC